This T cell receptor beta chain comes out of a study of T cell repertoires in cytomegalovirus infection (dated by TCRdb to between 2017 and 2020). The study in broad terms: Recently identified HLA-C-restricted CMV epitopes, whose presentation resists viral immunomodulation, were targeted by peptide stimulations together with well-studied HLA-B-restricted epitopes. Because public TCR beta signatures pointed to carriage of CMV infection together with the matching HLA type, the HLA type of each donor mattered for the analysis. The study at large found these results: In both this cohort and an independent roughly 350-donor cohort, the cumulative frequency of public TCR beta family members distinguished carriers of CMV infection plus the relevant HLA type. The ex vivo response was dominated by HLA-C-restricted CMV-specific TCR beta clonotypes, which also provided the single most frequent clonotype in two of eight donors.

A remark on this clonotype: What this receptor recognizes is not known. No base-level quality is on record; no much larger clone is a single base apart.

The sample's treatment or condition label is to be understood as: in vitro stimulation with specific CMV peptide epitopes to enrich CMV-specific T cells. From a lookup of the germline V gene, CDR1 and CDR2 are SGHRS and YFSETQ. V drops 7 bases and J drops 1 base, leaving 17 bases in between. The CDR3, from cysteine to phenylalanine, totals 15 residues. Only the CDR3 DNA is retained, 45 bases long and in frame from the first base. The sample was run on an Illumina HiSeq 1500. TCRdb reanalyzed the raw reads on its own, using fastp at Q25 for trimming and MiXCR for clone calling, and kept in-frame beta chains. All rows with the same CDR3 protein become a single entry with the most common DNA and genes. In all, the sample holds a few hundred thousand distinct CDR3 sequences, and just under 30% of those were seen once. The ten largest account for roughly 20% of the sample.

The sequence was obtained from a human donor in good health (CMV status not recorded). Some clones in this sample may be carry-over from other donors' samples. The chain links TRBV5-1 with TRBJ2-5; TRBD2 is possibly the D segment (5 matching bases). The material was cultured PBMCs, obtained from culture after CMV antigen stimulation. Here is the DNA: TGCGCCAGCGCCGCTTCGGGAAACGTCCAAGAGACCCAGTACTTC. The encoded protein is CASAASGNVQETQYF.